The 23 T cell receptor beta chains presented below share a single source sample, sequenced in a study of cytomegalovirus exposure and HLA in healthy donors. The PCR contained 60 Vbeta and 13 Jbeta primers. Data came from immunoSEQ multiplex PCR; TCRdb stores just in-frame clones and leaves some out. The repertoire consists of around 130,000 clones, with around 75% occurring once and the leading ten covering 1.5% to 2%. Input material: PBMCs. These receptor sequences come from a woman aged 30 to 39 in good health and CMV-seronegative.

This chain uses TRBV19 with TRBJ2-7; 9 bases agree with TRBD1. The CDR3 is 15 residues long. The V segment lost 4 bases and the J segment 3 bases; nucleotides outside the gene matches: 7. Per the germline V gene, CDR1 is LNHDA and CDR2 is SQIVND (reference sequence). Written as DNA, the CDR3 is TGTGCCAGTAGTAGGGGACAGGGACAAATCTACGAGCAGTACTTC. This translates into CASSRGQGQIYEQYF.

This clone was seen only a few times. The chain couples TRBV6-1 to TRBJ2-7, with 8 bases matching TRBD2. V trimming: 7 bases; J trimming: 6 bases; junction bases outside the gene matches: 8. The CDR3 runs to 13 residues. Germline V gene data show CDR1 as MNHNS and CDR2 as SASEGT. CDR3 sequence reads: CASTSGGAGEQYV. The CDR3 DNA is TGTGCCAGCACGTCGGGAGGGGCGGGCGAGCAGTACGTC.

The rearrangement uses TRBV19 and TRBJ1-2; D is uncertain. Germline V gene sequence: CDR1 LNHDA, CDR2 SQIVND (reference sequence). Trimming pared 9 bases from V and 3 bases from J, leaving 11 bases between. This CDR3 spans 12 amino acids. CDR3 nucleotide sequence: TGTGCCAGCCTCACCGGGGACTATGGCTACACCTTC. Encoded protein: CASLTGDYGYTF.

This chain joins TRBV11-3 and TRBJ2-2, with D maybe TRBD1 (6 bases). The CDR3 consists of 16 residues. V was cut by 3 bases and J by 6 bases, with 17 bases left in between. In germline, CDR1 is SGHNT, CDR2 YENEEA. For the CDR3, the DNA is TGTGCCAGCAGCTTCTCCGGACAGATGGGCGCCGGGGAGCTGTTTTTT. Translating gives CASSFSGQMGAGELFF.

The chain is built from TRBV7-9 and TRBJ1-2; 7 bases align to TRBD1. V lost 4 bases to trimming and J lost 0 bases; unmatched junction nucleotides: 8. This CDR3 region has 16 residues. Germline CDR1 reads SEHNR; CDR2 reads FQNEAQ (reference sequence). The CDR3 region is CASSYGQAAANYGYTF. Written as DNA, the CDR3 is TGTGCCAGCAGCTACGGACAGGCAGCAGCTAACTATGGCTACACCTTC.

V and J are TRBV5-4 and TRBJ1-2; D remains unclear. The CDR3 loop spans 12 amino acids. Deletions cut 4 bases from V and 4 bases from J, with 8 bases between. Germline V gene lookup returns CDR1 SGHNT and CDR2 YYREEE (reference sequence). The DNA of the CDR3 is TGTGCCAGCAGCCTTGACACCTATGGCTACACCTTC. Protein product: CASSLDTYGYTF.

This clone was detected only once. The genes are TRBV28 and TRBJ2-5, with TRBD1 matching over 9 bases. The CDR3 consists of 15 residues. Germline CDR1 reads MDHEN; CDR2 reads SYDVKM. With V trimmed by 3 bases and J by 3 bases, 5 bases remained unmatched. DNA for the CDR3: TGTGCCAGCAGTTTCTTACAGGGGGCCGAAGAGACCCAGTACTTC. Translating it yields CASSFLQGAEETQYF.

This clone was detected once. DNA for the CDR3: TGTGCCAGCAAACCCGACCAGCGGGCCCCCAATGAGCAGTTCTTC. Encoded protein: CASKPDQRAPNEQFF. The chain has TRBV6-5 and TRBJ2-1, with D possibly being TRBD2 (6 bases). The ends were cut back, 7 bases at V and 6 bases at J, with 19 bases in the middle. Germline CDR1 is MNHEY and CDR2 is SVGAGI. CDR3 size: 15 residues.

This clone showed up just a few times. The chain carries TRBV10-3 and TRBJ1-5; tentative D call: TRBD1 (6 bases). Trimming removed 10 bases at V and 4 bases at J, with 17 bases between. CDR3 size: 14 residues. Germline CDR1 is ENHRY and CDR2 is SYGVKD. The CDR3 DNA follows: TGTGCCACCGGGGGGTCAGGGGCGAATCAGCCCCAGCATTTT. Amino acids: CATGGSGANQPQHF.

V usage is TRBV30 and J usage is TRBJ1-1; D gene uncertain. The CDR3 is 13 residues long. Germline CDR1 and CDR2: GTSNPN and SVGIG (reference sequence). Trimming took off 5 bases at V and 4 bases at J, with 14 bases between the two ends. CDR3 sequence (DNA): TGTGCCTGGGATGGGCAGGTTGGCACTGAAGCTTTCTTT. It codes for CAWDGQVGTEAFF.

CDR3 residues: CASRDRANQPQHF. The CDR3 coding sequence is TGTGCCAGCCGGGACAGGGCCAATCAGCCCCAGCATTTT. The V and J genes are TRBV19 and TRBJ1-5; TRBD1 agrees at 9 bases. Germline CDR1 is LNHDA and CDR2 is SQIVND (reference sequence). The CDR3 consists of 13 residues. V shed 9 bases and J 3 bases; nucleotides not matched to a gene: 3. The full variable domain, completed using reference TRBV19 and TRBJ1-5, is DGGITQSPKYLFRKEGQNVTLSCEQNLNHDAMYWYRQDPGQGLRLIYYSQIVNDFQKGDIAEGYSVSREKKESFPLTVTSAQKNPTAFYLCASRDRANQPQHFGDGTRLSIL.

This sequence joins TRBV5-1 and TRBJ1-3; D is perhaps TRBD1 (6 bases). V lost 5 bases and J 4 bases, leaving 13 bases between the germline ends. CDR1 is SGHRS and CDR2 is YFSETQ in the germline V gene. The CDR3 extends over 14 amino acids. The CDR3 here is CASRPTQGGNTIYF. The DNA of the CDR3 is TGCGCCAGCAGACCCACACAGGGAGGAAACACCATATATTTT.

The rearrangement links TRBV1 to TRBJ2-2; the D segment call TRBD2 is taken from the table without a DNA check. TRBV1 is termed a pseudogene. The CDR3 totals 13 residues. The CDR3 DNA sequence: TGCACCAGCAGCCACCGAGACACCGGGGAGCTGTTTTTT. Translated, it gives CTSSHRDTGELFF.

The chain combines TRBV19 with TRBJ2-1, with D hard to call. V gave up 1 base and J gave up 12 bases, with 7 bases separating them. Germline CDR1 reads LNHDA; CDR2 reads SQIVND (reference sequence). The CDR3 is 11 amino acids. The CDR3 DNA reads TGTGCCAGTAGTATAGGGCTAGGGCAGTTCTTC. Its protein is CASSIGLGQFF.

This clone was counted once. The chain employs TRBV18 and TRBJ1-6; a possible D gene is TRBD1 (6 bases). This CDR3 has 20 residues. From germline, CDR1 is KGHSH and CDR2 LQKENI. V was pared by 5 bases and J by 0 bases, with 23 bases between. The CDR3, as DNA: TGTGCCAGCTCATCCCCGGCAGGACAGAGTACGAGCTCCTATAATTCACCCCTCCACTTT. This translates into CASSSPAGQSTSSYNSPLHF.

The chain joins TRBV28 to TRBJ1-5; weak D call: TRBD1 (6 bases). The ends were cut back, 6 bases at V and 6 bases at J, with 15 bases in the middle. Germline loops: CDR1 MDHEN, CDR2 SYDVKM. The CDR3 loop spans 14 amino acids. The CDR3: CASRPPGAGQPQHF. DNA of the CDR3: TGTGCCAGCAGACCACCAGGGGCGGGTCAGCCCCAGCATTTT.

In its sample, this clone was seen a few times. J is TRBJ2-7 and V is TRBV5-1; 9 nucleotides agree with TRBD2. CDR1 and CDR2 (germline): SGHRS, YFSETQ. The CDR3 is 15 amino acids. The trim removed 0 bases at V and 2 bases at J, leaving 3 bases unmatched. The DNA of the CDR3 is TGCGCCAGCAGCTTGGGACTAGCGGATCCCTACGAGCAGTACTTC. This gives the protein CASSLGLADPYEQYF.

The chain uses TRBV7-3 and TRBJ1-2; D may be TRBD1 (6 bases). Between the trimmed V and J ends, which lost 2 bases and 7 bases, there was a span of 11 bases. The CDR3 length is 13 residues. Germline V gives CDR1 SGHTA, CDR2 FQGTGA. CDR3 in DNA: TGTGCCAGCAGCTTAGGGGGGGCGCTTGGCTACACCTTC. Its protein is CASSLGGALGYTF.

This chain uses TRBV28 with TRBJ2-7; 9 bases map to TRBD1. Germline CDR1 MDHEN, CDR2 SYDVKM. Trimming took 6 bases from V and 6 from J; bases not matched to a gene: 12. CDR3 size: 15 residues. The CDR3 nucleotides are TGTGCCAGCAGAAGCACGGGACAGGGCGTAAGCGAGCAGTACTTC. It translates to CASRSTGQGVSEQYF.

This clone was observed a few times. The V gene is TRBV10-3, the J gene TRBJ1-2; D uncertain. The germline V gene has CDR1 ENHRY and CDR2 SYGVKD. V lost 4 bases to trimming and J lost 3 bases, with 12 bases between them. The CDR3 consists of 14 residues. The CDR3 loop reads CAISGHSSDYGYTF. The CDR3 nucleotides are TGTGCCATCAGTGGCCACAGCTCAGACTATGGCTACACCTTC.

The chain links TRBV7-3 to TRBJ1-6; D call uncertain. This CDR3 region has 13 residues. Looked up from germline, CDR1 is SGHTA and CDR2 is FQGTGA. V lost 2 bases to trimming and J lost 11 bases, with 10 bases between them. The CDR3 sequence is CASSLGPSAPLHF. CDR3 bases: TGTGCCAGCAGCTTAGGCCCCAGTGCACCCCTCCACTTT.

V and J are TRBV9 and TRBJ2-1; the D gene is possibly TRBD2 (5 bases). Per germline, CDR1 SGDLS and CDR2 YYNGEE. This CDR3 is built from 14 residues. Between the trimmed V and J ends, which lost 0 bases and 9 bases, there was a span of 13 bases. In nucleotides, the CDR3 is TGTGCCAGCAGCGTAGTCGGGGATGTCGGTGAGCAGTTCTTC. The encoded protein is CASSVVGDVGEQFF.

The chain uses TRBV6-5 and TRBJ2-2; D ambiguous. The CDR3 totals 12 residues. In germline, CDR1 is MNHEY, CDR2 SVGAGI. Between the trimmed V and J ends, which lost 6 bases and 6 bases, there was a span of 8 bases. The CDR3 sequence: CASSPRSGELFF. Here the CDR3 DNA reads TGTGCCAGCAGCCCCAGGTCCGGGGAGCTGTTTTTT.